One and the same sample provided the 27 T cell receptor beta chains below, sequenced in a study of T cell responses to AZD1222 COVID-19 vaccine. Some clones are missing from TCRdb's copy, which holds only in-frame ones; the method was immunoSEQ multiplex PCR. In the table there are around 130,000 clones, roughly 84% of which are singletons. This material consisted of peripheral blood, taken on day 0 of AZD1222 vaccination. The source is an adult in good health.

The genes are TRBV10-2 and TRBJ2-5; the D gene could be TRBD1 or TRBD2 (5 bases each). Germline loops: CDR1 WSHSY, CDR2 SAAADI. V dropped 2 bases and J dropped 8 bases, with 15 bases sitting between them. There are 14 residues in the CDR3. The CDR3 DNA sequence: TGCGCCAGCAGTGAGGAGGGACCCGTGAAAACCCAGTACTTC. Translated, it gives CASSEEGPVKTQYF.

This clone was seen only once. The chain combines TRBV15 with TRBJ2-1; 10 bases map to TRBD1. Germline V CDR1 and CDR2: LNHNV, YYDKDF (reference sequence). With V trimmed by 8 bases and J by 0 bases, 1 base remained unmatched. The CDR3 covers 14 residues. The CDR3 DNA sequence: TGTGCCACCCGGGACAGGGGCTCCTACAATGAGCAGTTCTTC. This codes for CATRDRGSYNEQFF.

This chain uses TRBV5-6 with TRBJ1-2; a possible D gene is TRBD1 (6 bases). The CDR3 contains 14 residues. Germline CDR1 is SGHDT and CDR2 is YYEEEE. The V end was cut by 7 bases, the J end by 0 bases, with 13 bases between. The CDR3 bases are TGTGCCAGCGCAGGGGAGGGGGCTAACTATGGCTACACCTTC. It translates to CASAGEGANYGYTF.

The chain has TRBV10-3 and TRBJ1-2, with TRBD1 matching over 7 bases. Germline loops: CDR1 ENHRY, CDR2 SYGVKD. V gave up 7 bases and J gave up 5 bases; unmatched junction bases: 13. The CDR3 has 15 residues. This chain's CDR3 is CAITAPEQGIYGYTF. The CDR3 coding sequence is TGTGCCATCACCGCCCCTGAACAGGGGATTTATGGCTACACCTTC.

The chain uses TRBV6-6 and TRBJ1-5, with D unresolved. This CDR3 has 13 residues. With 8 bases removed from V and 0 bases from J, the gap between germline ends came to 8 bases. Germline loops: CDR1 MNHNY, CDR2 SVGAGI (reference sequence). The CDR3 DNA sequence: TGTGCCAGCCTCGCCGGTAGCAATCAGCCCCAGCATTTT. The encoded protein is CASLAGSNQPQHF.

This clone was observed a single time. The V gene is TRBV5-1, the J gene TRBJ1-6, with D possibly matching TRBD1 (5 bases). The CDR3 loop spans 19 amino acids. The V and J ends lost 4 bases and 5 bases respectively, with 25 bases between them. Germline CDR1 is SGHRS and CDR2 is YFSETQ. The CDR3: CASSRGISAGTQDNSPLHF. The CDR3 DNA reads TGCGCCAGCAGCCGAGGAATCTCAGCCGGGACTCAAGATAATTCACCCCTCCACTTT. Together with reference TRBV5-1 and TRBJ1-6, the CDR3 gives the full variable domain: KAGVTQTPRYLIKTRGQQVTLSCSPISGHRSVSWYQQTPGQGLQFLFEYFSETQRNKGNFPGRFSGRQFSNSRSEMNVSTLELGDSALYLCASSRGISAGTQDNSPLHFGNGTRLTVT.

The V gene is TRBV10-3, the J gene TRBJ2-1; 12 bases line up with TRBD2. V was clipped by 10 bases and J by 9 bases; unmatched bases: 7. Germline V gives CDR1 ENHRY, CDR2 SYGVKD. This CDR3 region has 13 residues. The CDR3 bases are TGTGCCACCGGGACTAGCGGGTATGGTGAGCAGTTCTTC. It is translated as CATGTSGYGEQFF.

The CDR3 DNA sequence: TGTGCCAGCACCCTTCTCGGAGGGACTAGCGGAAACAATGAGCAGTTCTTC. As protein: CASTLLGGTSGNNEQFF. The chain is built from TRBV7-2 and TRBJ2-1; 11 bases fit TRBD2. The CDR3 covers 17 residues. Unmatched junction bases numbered 13, after V lost 7 bases and J lost 5 bases. CDR1 and CDR2 from the germline V gene are SGHTA and FQGNSA.

J is TRBJ1-2 and V is TRBV6-5, with D possibly TRBD1 on 5 matching bases. Trimming shortened V by 4 bases and J by 4 bases, and 13 bases separated the two germline ends. CDR3 length: 14 residues. CDR1 MNHEY and CDR2 SVGAGI come from the germline V gene. CDR3: CASSLPRQGYGYTF. CDR3 coding DNA: TGTGCCAGCAGTTTGCCCCGGCAGGGCTATGGCTACACCTTC.

This chain uses TRBV5-1 with TRBJ2-2, with a weak D call TRBD1 (8 bases). There are 15 residues in the CDR3. Trimming removed 3 bases from V and 3 bases from J, with 12 bases in between. The germline gives CDR1 SGHRS, CDR2 YFSETQ. The chain's CDR3 is CASSSTGGDTGELFF. DNA of the CDR3: TGCGCCAGCAGCTCCACAGGGGGGGACACCGGGGAGCTGTTTTTT.

This chain joins TRBV7-9 and TRBJ1-2, with D uncertain. Looked up from germline, CDR1 is SEHNR and CDR2 is FQNEAQ (reference sequence). The CDR3 contains 16 residues. V lost 2 bases and J lost 2, with 15 bases in between. This chain's CDR3 is CASSLFPRTENYGYTF. Written as DNA, the CDR3 is TGTGCCAGCAGCTTATTCCCCCGGACGGAAAACTATGGCTACACCTTC.

J is TRBJ1-3 and V is TRBV2, with D maybe TRBD1 (5 bases). The CDR3 is 16 amino acids. The germline CDR1 and CDR2 sequences are SNHLY and FYNNEI. Deletions cut 4 bases from V and 0 bases from J, with 13 bases between. CDR3 bases: TGTGCCAGCAGTGGACTGGGACGGTTCTCTGGAAACACCATATATTTT. Residues: CASSGLGRFSGNTIYF. The full variable domain, rest sourced from reference TRBV2 and TRBJ1-3, is EPEVTQTPSHQVTQMGQEVILRCVPISNHLYFYWYRQILGQKVEFLVSFYNNEISEKSEIFDDQFSVERPDGSNFTLKIRSTKLEDSAMYFCASSGLGRFSGNTIYFGEGSWLTVV.

The chain carries TRBV19 and TRBJ1-1; TRBD1 matches at 8 bases. The CDR3 has 12 amino acids. The trim removed 8 bases at V and 5 bases at J, leaving 4 bases unmatched. Germline CDR1 and CDR2: LNHDA and SQIVND (reference sequence). The CDR3 is CASQGAYTEAFF. The CDR3 DNA reads TGTGCCAGTCAGGGGGCGTATACTGAAGCTTTCTTT.

This clone came up a few times. The V call is TRBV2, the J call TRBJ1-2; D unresolved. The germline V and J ends were trimmed by 10 bases and 2 bases, with 20 bases remaining between them. CDR1 and CDR2 from the germline V gene are SNHLY and FYNNEI. The CDR3 is 15 amino acids. For the CDR3, the DNA is TGTGCCACCATAAGCGAGCGGGGTTTCAACTATGGCTACACCTTC. It codes for CATISERGFNYGYTF.

The chain combines TRBV13 with TRBJ2-1; D is perhaps TRBD1 or TRBD2 (5 bases each). The CDR3 consists of 16 residues. Germline V gene data show CDR1 as PRHDT and CDR2 as FYEKMQ (reference sequence). The V end was cut by 3 bases, the J end by 0 bases, with 12 bases between. CDR3 DNA: TGTGCCAGCAGCTTCCTGGGGGATAGCTCCTACAATGAGCAGTTCTTC. It codes for CASSFLGDSSYNEQFF.

The chain is built from TRBV3-1 (or the pseudogene TRBV3-2) and TRBJ1-5; no firm D call. CDR1 LGHDT and CDR2 YNNKEL come from the germline V gene (reference sequence). The CDR3 spans 13 residues. V gave up 0 bases and J gave up 9 bases, with 9 bases separating them. The CDR3 reads CASSQDWGGPQHF. CDR3 DNA sequence: TGTGCCAGCAGCCAAGATTGGGGTGGGCCCCAGCATTTT.

In nucleotides, the CDR3 is TGCGCCAGCAGCTTCGGGACAGGGGGCGCCGGCACTGAAGCTTTCTTT. This codes for CASSFGTGGAGTEAFF. The chain joins TRBV5-1 to TRBJ1-1, with 12 bases aligning to TRBD1. The V and J ends lost 2 bases and 4 bases, in that order; junction bases with no gene match: 6. CDR3 size: 16 residues. In germline, CDR1 is SGHRS, CDR2 YFSETQ.

The gene calls are TRBV5-1 and TRBJ2-7, with 12 bases lining up with TRBD2. The V and J ends lost 4 bases and 7 bases, in that order; junction bases with no gene match: 6. The V gene's germline CDR1 is SGHRS and CDR2 YFSETQ. The CDR3 contains 14 residues. This CDR3 is CASSRLAGGAEQYF. CDR3 DNA: TGCGCCAGCAGCCGGCTAGCGGGAGGGGCGGAGCAGTACTTC.

This sequence joins TRBV14 and TRBJ1-1; D is uncertain. Between the trimmed V and J ends, which lost 1 base and 0 bases, there was a span of 9 bases. Germline assignment: CDR1 SGHDN and CDR2 FVKESK. CDR3 length: 15 residues. CDR3 protein: CASSQAGRMNTEAFF. The CDR3 DNA reads TGTGCCAGCAGCCAAGCTGGGCGGATGAACACTGAAGCTTTCTTT.

The chain carries TRBV7-2 and TRBJ1-1, with a weak D call TRBD1 (6 bases). The CDR3 runs 14 residues. V was cut by 6 bases and J by 0 bases, with 11 bases left in between. Germline V gives CDR1 SGHTA, CDR2 FQGNSA. The CDR3 loop is CASRQQGLNTEAFF. CDR3 in DNA: TGTGCCAGCAGACAGCAGGGGCTGAACACTGAAGCTTTCTTT. The full variable domain, in which reference TRBV7-2 and TRBJ1-1 provide the parts outside the CDR3, is GAGVSQSPSNKVTEKGKDVELRCDPISGHTALYWYRQSLGQGLEFLIYFQGNSAPDKSGLPSDRFSAERTGGSVSTLTIQRTQQEDSAVYLCASRQQGLNTEAFFGQGTRLTVV.

The chain employs TRBV6-5 and TRBJ1-2; the D gene is possibly TRBD1 (5 bases). The CDR3 runs to 15 residues. V dropped 6 bases and J dropped 1 base, with 15 bases sitting between them. Germline V gene lookup returns CDR1 MNHEY and CDR2 SVGAGI. CDR3 protein: CASSSLSQGNYGYTF. CDR3 DNA: TGTGCCAGCAGCTCCCTCTCTCAGGGTAACTATGGCTACACCTTC.

The chain uses TRBV9 and TRBJ2-2; TRBD1 aligns across 8 bases. With V trimmed by 2 bases and J by 4 bases, 7 bases remained unmatched. CDR3 length: 16 residues. Germline-derived CDR1 and CDR2 are SGDLS and YYNGEE. Here the CDR3 reads CASSVTGGTITGELFF. The CDR3 DNA follows: TGTGCCAGCAGCGTCACAGGGGGTACAATCACCGGGGAGCTGTTTTTT. The variable domain in full, completed from reference TRBV9 and TRBJ2-2, reads DSGVTQTPKHLITATGQRVTLRCSPRSGDLSVYWYQQSLDQGLQFLIQYYNGEERAKGNILERFSAQQFPDLHSELNLSSLELGDSALYFCASSVTGGTITGELFFGEGSRLTVL.

The rearrangement uses TRBV3-1 (or the pseudogene TRBV3-2) and TRBJ1-6, with 8 positions matching TRBD1. Germline V gives CDR1 LGHDT, CDR2 YNNKEL (reference sequence). Germline trimming cut 2 bases from V and 8 bases from J; bases unmatched to any gene: 11. This CDR3 is built from 17 residues. The chain's CDR3 is CASSQQPGQGGDSPLHF. In nucleotides, the CDR3 is TGTGCCAGCAGCCAACAACCCGGACAGGGTGGTGATTCACCCCTCCACTTT.

V and J are TRBV1 and TRBJ1-2. TRBV1 is a pseudogene. This CDR3 is 10 amino acids long. CDR3 bases: TGCACCAGCAGCCAAGTGGACTACACCTTC. Encoded protein: CTSSQVDYTF.

The gene calls are TRBV6-5 and TRBJ2-3; 12 nucleotides agree with TRBD2. V dropped 6 bases and J dropped 14; count of bases not matched to a gene: 6. CDR1 is MNHEY and CDR2 is SVGAGI in the germline V gene. The CDR3 totals 12 residues. The CDR3 nucleotides read TGTGCCAGCAGACCCACTAGCGGGGGGCCGTATTTT. The encoded protein is CASRPTSGGPYF.

The V call is TRBV29-1, the J call TRBJ1-1; 9 bases fit TRBD1. CDR1 is SQVTM, CDR2 ANQGSEA, per germline. The CDR3 is 15 amino acids. V was pared by 6 bases and J by 5 bases, with 13 bases of the junction left unmatched. CDR3: CSVTKPGQGRTEAFF. CDR3 DNA: TGCAGCGTCACGAAACCGGGACAGGGTCGTACTGAAGCTTTCTTT.

The rearrangement joins TRBV10-3 to TRBJ1-1, with 8 bases aligning to TRBD1. With 4 bases clipped from V and 10 bases from J, the junction kept 8 bases outside the gene matches. The CDR3 covers 13 residues. Germline values: CDR1 ENHRY, CDR2 SYGVKD. CDR3 sequence (DNA): TGTGCCATCAGTGGAGGGACAGGTGATATAGCTTTCTTT. This codes for CAISGGTGDIAFF.